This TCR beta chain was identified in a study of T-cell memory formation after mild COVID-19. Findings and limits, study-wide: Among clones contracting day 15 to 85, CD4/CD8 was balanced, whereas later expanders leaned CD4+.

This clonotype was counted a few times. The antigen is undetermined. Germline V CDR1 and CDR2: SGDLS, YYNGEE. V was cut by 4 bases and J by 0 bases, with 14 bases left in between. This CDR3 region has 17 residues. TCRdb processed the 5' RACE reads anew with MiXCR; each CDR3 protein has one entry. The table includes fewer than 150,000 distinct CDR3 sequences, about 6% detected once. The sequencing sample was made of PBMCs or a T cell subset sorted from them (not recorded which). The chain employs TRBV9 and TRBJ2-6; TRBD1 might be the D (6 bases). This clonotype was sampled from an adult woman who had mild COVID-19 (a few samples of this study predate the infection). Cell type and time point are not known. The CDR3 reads CASSPRDTTSGANVLTF. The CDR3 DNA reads TGTGCCAGCAGCCCCCGGGACACTACCTCTGGGGCCAACGTCCTGACTTTC.